This T cell receptor (beta chain) came from a study of long-term antiretroviral therapy in people with HIV. Points from the study as a whole: Data on ART adherence, viral resistance or therapy changes were unavailable.

This was the immunoSEQ v3.0 assay at survey level. Clones were read by immunoSEQ multiplex PCR, and TCRdb kept only the in-frame ones, dropping some. Of some 22,000 clones listed, approximately 86% are singletons. Per germline, CDR1 SGHDT and CDR2 YYEEEE. This CDR3 spans 14 amino acids. Trimming removed 4 bases from V and 4 bases from J, with 14 bases in between. Concerning this clone itself: Its specificity is not known.

The chain couples TRBV5-6 to TRBJ1-2, with D perhaps matching TRBD1 (5 bases). This receptor was obtained from a man aged 35 to 55 with HIV. The input for sequencing was unsorted PBMCs, taken 1.6 years after starting antiretroviral therapy. The CDR3: CASSNGDSTYGYTF. CDR3 coding DNA: TGTGCCAGCAGCAATGGTGACAGTACCTATGGCTACACCTTC.